Each of the 24 T cell receptor beta chains below was sequenced from the same sample in a study of shared clonotypes between healthy human individuals. Selected positively for CCR7 and CD45RO-negative, naive CD8 cells excluded terminally differentiated effector memory CD45RA+ cells. Only in-frame clones appear in the TCRdb table, and some are missing; sequencing was by immunoSEQ multiplex PCR. There are 2 million or so clones in the sample; about 94% occur only once, and around 1.1% lies in the top ten. Sequenced: naive CD8+ T cells sorted from blood. Receptors were obtained from a man aged 18 to 30 in good health.

V and J are TRBV7-9 and TRBJ2-2, with D possibly called TRBD1 or TRBD2 (5 bases each). This CDR3 has 16 residues. V was clipped by 3 bases and J by 3 bases, with 14 bases between them. CDR1 is SEHNR and CDR2 is FQNEAQ in the germline V gene (reference sequence). The CDR3 coding sequence is TGTGCCAGCAGCTTGGCGCCGGGGCCGGACACCGGGGAGCTGTTTTTT. Translating it yields CASSLAPGPDTGELFF. Supplemented by reference TRBV7-9 and TRBJ2-2, the full variable domain reads DTGVSQNPRHKITKRGQNVTFRCDPISEHNRLYWYRQTLGQGPEFLTYFQNEAQLEKSRLLSDRFSAERPKGSFSTLEIQRTEQGDSAMYLCASSLAPGPDTGELFFGEGSRLTVL.

This chain uses TRBV28 with TRBJ1-1; D perhaps matches TRBD1 (5 bases). This CDR3 contains 16 residues. Germline V CDR1 and CDR2: MDHEN, SYDVKM. Trimming took 5 bases from V and 1 from J, leaving 17 bases between them. CDR3 DNA: TGTGCCAGCAGTCACGTTGGGACTTCCTCGAACACTGAAGCTTTCTTT. This translates into CASSHVGTSSNTEAFF.

As regards this clone: Other DNA sequences in this specimen translate into the identical CDR3. In DNA, the CDR3 is TGTGCCAGCAGTTTATCAGGGGATACCTACGAGCAGTACTTC. It specifies CASSLSGDTYEQYF. This chain links TRBV27 with TRBJ2-7; weak D call: TRBD1 (5 bases). V lost 0 bases and J 2 bases, leaving 8 bases between the germline ends. The CDR3 is 14 amino acids. Germline values: CDR1 MNHEY, CDR2 SMNVEV (reference sequence).

CDR3 sequence (DNA): TGTGCCAGCAGCTTAGCGGGGACAGGGCCTCGTTTGGATACGCAGTATTTT. Translated, it gives CASSLAGTGPRLDTQYF. This chain connects TRBV7-8 to TRBJ2-3; the match to TRBD1 covers 9 bases. The V segment lost 0 bases and the J segment 6 bases; nucleotides outside the gene matches: 10. CDR3 length equals 17 residues. The germline CDR1 and CDR2 sequences are SGHVS and FQNEAQ.

The chain couples TRBV6-5 to TRBJ2-2; weak D call: TRBD2 (5 bases). V lost 0 bases, J lost 6 bases, and 8 bases lay in between. The CDR3 is made up of 14 amino acids. The germline CDR1 and CDR2 sequences are MNHEY and SVGAGI. CDR3 DNA: TGTGCCAGCAGTTACTCGATCGGGGCCGGGGAGCTGTTTTTT. This codes for CASSYSIGAGELFF.

The chain links TRBV5-6 to TRBJ1-1; no clear D. V was clipped by 4 bases and J by 4 bases, with 14 bases between them. The germline CDR1 and CDR2 sequences are SGHDT and YYEEEE. This CDR3 region has 14 residues. CDR3 nucleotide sequence: TGTGCCAGCAGCCCGACCCTGCTAAGCACTGAAGCTTTCTTT. This sequence encodes CASSPTLLSTEAFF.

The chain links TRBV5-6 to TRBJ1-5; D is ambiguous. V lost 0 bases and J 11 bases, leaving 9 bases between the germline ends. There are 12 residues in the CDR3. Germline V CDR1 and CDR2: SGHDT, YYEEEE. CDR3 sequence (DNA): TGTGCCAGCAGCTTGGGAGGAAGGACCCAGCATTTT. This codes for CASSLGGRTQHF.

This clone showed up just once. The chain carries TRBV5-1 and TRBJ1-6; 7 bases are a match to TRBD1. CDR1 and CDR2 from the germline V gene are SGHRS and YFSETQ. This CDR3 comprises 14 residues. V trimming: 4 bases; J trimming: 5 bases; junction bases outside the gene matches: 3. The CDR3 DNA sequence: TGCGCCAGCAGCGCGGGACAGAATAATTCACCCCTCCACTTT. As protein: CASSAGQNNSPLHF.

The V gene is TRBV29-1, the J gene TRBJ1-5; 11 bases line up with TRBD1. This CDR3 region has 15 residues. With 0 bases clipped from V and 5 bases from J, the junction kept 3 bases outside the gene matches. CDR1 SQVTM and CDR2 ANQGSEA come from the germline V gene. The CDR3 bases are TGCAGCGTTGAAGAGGGGGACAGGGGGTATCAGCCCCAGCATTTT. Translating it yields CSVEEGDRGYQPQHF.

The sample holds one count of this clone. The rearrangement uses TRBV15 and TRBJ1-6; D uncertain. Germline assignment: CDR1 LNHNV and CDR2 YYDKDF (reference sequence). The CDR3 has 16 amino acids. V dropped 4 bases and J dropped 0 bases, with 10 bases sitting between them. DNA for the CDR3: TGTGCCACCAGCAAGATCCGGAGCTCCTATAATTCACCCCTCCACTTT. Protein product: CATSKIRSSYNSPLHF.

The V call is TRBV25-1, the J call TRBJ2-3; a possible D gene is TRBD1 (6 bases). Germline V gives CDR1 MGHDK, CDR2 SYGVNS. V lost 3 bases and J lost 6, with 13 bases in between. The CDR3 covers 14 residues. The CDR3 sequence: CASSEFHGQDTQYF. CDR3 coding DNA: TGTGCCAGCAGTGAGTTTCATGGACAGGATACGCAGTATTTT.

V is TRBV7-9 and J is TRBJ2-4; D gene ambiguous. The ends were cut back, 1 base at V and 0 bases at J, with 13 bases in the middle. Germline V CDR1 and CDR2: SEHNR, FQNEAQ (reference sequence). The CDR3 is 17 residues long. CDR3 coding DNA: TGTGCCAGCAGCTTAGGGGTCCAGGAACTAGCCAAAAACATTCAGTACTTC. This sequence encodes CASSLGVQELAKNIQYF.

A word on this clone: The sample carries other DNA sequences with the same CDR3. This chain connects TRBV27 to TRBJ2-7, with TRBD1 matching over 7 bases. This CDR3 region has 13 residues. Germline V CDR1 and CDR2: MNHEY, SMNVEV (reference sequence). The V gene end was trimmed by 4 bases and the J gene end by 0 bases; junction bases not matched to a gene: 0. The chain's CDR3 is CASSYRGSYEQYF. CDR3 nucleotide sequence: TGTGCCAGCAGTTACAGGGGCTCCTACGAGCAGTACTTC.

The rearrangement uses TRBV4-1 and TRBJ2-7; 8 positions match TRBD1. The CDR3 covers 18 residues. Losses at the gene ends were 0 bases for V and 1 base for J; bases not matched to a gene: 11. CDR1 is MGHRA and CDR2 is YSYEKL in the germline V gene. The CDR3 reads CASSQETPRGLVSYEQYF. The DNA of the CDR3 is TGCGCCAGCAGCCAAGAAACCCCCAGGGGGCTGGTTTCCTACGAGCAGTACTTC.

The J gene is TRBJ2-7, the V gene TRBV5-6; tentative D call: TRBD2 (5 bases). The CDR3 consists of 15 residues. V shed 4 bases and J shed 5 bases, with 19 bases lying between them. Germline V lookup: CDR1 SGHDT, CDR2 YYEEEE. CDR3 in DNA: TGTGCCAGCAGCATGAGGGTCGGTCTATACGACGAGCAGTACTTC. It encodes CASSMRVGLYDEQYF.

In the case of this clone: Other DNA variants within this sample encode the same CDR3. V usage is TRBV5-1 and J usage is TRBJ2-2; D unclear. The CDR3 covers 11 residues. The germline V and J ends were trimmed by 2 bases and 8 bases, with 4 bases remaining between them. Germline V gives CDR1 SGHRS, CDR2 YFSETQ. The DNA for the CDR3 is TGCGCCAGCAGCTTCTCAGGGGAGCTGTTTTTT. Amino acid sequence: CASSFSGELFF.

The rearrangement uses TRBV7-9 and TRBJ2-7; D call uncertain. The CDR3 is 11 amino acids. V was shortened by 5 bases and J by 5 bases, with 7 bases between the two germline ends. Germline loops: CDR1 SEHNR, CDR2 FQNEAQ (reference sequence). CDR3: CASSVTHEQYF. For the CDR3, the DNA is TGTGCCAGCAGCGTCACCCACGAGCAGTACTTC.

This chain links TRBV6-5 with TRBJ1-5; D possibly corresponds to TRBD1 (5 bases). Germline V gives CDR1 MNHEY, CDR2 SVGAGI. The CDR3 is 13 amino acids. V was shortened by 5 bases and J by 7 bases, with 12 bases between the two germline ends. Written as DNA, the CDR3 is TGTGCCAGCAGTATCGGGACCCTCCAGCCCCAGCATTTT. This gives the protein CASSIGTLQPQHF.

This chain links TRBV14 with TRBJ2-1; 13 bases fit TRBD2. The CDR3 contains 19 residues. V trimming: 1 base; J trimming: 3 bases; junction bases outside the gene matches: 9. Germline-derived CDR1 and CDR2 are SGHDN and FVKESK. In DNA form, the CDR3 reads TGTGCCAGCAGCCAAGCGGGACTAGCGGGGACCATATACTACAATGAGCAGTTCTTC. Protein product: CASSQAGLAGTIYYNEQFF.

The V and J genes are TRBV10-1 and TRBJ2-3, with D tentatively TRBD1 or TRBD2 (5 bases each). CDR3 length equals 13 residues. V was shortened by 6 bases and J by 2 bases, with 9 bases between the two germline ends. Germline assignment: CDR1 WNHNN and CDR2 SYGVQD (reference sequence). CDR3 region: CASSGDPTDTQYF. As DNA, the CDR3 is TGCGCCAGCAGCGGGGACCCCACAGATACGCAGTATTTT.

This chain uses TRBV7-9 with TRBJ2-7; no definite D call. The CDR3 sequence is 15 residues long. V was shortened by 5 bases and J by 1 base, with 15 bases between the two germline ends. Germline CDR1 reads SEHNR; CDR2 reads FQNEAQ (reference sequence). In nucleotides, the CDR3 is TGTGCCAGCAGCCTCCCGTCCGTCGAATCCTACGAGCAGTACTTC. This codes for CASSLPSVESYEQYF.

J is TRBJ2-3 and V is TRBV7-9, with a weak D call TRBD2 (6 bases). This CDR3 is built from 15 residues. V lost 5 bases and J 4 bases, leaving 16 bases between the germline ends. Germline CDR1 reads SEHNR; CDR2 reads FQNEAQ (reference sequence). The CDR3 nucleotides read TGTGCCAGCAGCCTCATGACTAGTGGTGCAGATACGCAGTATTTT. Translation gives CASSLMTSGADTQYF.

The gene calls are TRBV7-2 and TRBJ2-2; D may be TRBD2 (5 bases). The CDR3 contains 15 residues. Germline lookup yields CDR1 SGHTA and CDR2 FQGNSA. Trimming removed 4 bases from V and 5 bases from J, with 14 bases in between. CDR3 in amino acids: CASSSPATGTGELFF. In DNA, the CDR3 is TGTGCCAGCAGCTCGCCTGCTACGGGGACCGGGGAGCTGTTTTTT. Based on the CDR3 plus reference TRBV7-2 and TRBJ2-2, the full variable domain is GAGVSQSPSNKVTEKGKDVELRCDPISGHTALYWYRQSLGQGLEFLIYFQGNSAPDKSGLPSDRFSAERTGGSVSTLTIQRTQQEDSAVYLCASSSPATGTGELFFGEGSRLTVL.

The gene calls are TRBV10-2 and TRBJ2-7, with 8 bases matching TRBD2. The junction had 13 bases not matched to a gene; V was cut back by 8 bases and J by 4 bases. Germline V lookup: CDR1 WSHSY, CDR2 SAAADI. The CDR3 loop spans 15 amino acids. In DNA form, the CDR3 reads TGCGCCAGCGGTCGAGTAGCGGGGCCCGGGTACGAGCAGTACTTC. Translating gives CASGRVAGPGYEQYF.